This TCR beta chain stems from a study of blood T cell repertoires in COVID-19. On the study more broadly: Whether acute or convalescent, the COVID-19 samples came from the United States, Italy and Spain. T cells, B-cell-depleted T cells, or PBMCs provided the cDNA or gDNA that served as material.

Generated by immunoSEQ multiplex PCR, the TCRdb table keeps only in-frame clones and is missing some. The sample has about 190,000 clones; more than 70% are singletons. The CDR3 covers 15 residues. V lost 3 bases and J 5 bases, leaving 13 bases between the germline ends. Germline assignment: CDR1 KGHSY and CDR2 FQNENV. The chain uses TRBV16 and TRBJ1-4, with D possibly matching TRBD1 (5 bases). The sequence derives from an elderly woman with active or convalescent COVID-19. Material for sequencing was peripheral blood. CDR3 nucleotide sequence: TGTGCCAGCAGCCACCACCGACAGTTGAATGAAAAACTGTTTTTT. This translates into CASSHHRQLNEKLFF.